This TCR beta chain was recovered during a study of beta chain features in type 1 diabetes. Points from the study as a whole: People with Type 1 diabetes carried modestly yet significantly shorter TCRB CDR3s in all four CD4+ subsets. TCRB repertoires of naive, central memory and Treg cells appeared more similar among patients than among healthy donors. In patients and controls equally, PCR might favor templates that are shorter.

The CDR3 spans 12 residues. Germline CDR1 SQVTM, CDR2 ANQGSEA. V lost 3 bases, J lost 1 base, and 6 bases lay in between. Expressed TCRB transcripts were sequenced because the isolated RNA had all been reverse transcribed beforehand. Produced via immunoSEQ multiplex PCR; TCRdb's table is partial and in-frame only. The sample carries about 120,000 clones, around 16% recorded once. A few counts support this clone. Its antigen is not known. Sequencing input: central memory CD4+ T cells from blood. The TCR comes from a man aged 18 to 30 with type 1 diabetes. V usage is TRBV29-1 and J usage is TRBJ1-1, with unresolved D. The CDR3, as DNA: TGCAGCGTTGAGGGTCAGAACACTGAAGCTTTCTTT. It translates to CSVEGQNTEAFF. Complete variable domain (other parts from reference TRBV29-1 and TRBJ1-1): SAVISQKPSRDICQRGTSLTIQCQVDSQVTMMFWYRQQPGQSLTLIATANQGSEATYESGFVIDKFPISRPNLTFSTLTVSNMSPEDSSIYLCSVEGQNTEAFFGQGTRLTVV.